These 24 T cell receptor beta chains were sequenced from one sample in a study of blood T cell repertoires in COVID-19. Measured with immunoSEQ multiplex PCR; TCRdb has only the in-frame clones, and not every one. The sample yields approximately 240,000 clones, about 83% seen once. Sequencing input: peripheral blood. These receptors all come from a man in his forties or fifties with acute or convalescent COVID-19.

This chain connects TRBV6-5 to TRBJ1-2, with no clear D. Germline-derived CDR1 and CDR2 are MNHEY and SVGAGI. The CDR3 is 14 residues long. V lost 6 bases and J lost 5, with 16 bases in between. DNA of the CDR3: TGTGCCAGCAGCCCATCCGGGGTGGGGTATGGCTACACCTTC. Translation gives CASSPSGVGYGYTF.

The V call is TRBV9, the J call TRBJ2-1; 12 bases fit TRBD2. The CDR3 spans 16 residues. V gave up 3 bases and J gave up 5 bases; unmatched junction bases: 6. Per germline, CDR1 SGDLS and CDR2 YYNGEE. The DNA of the CDR3 is TGTGCCAGCAGCGCGGGAGGGACTAGCGGGCACAATGAGCAGTTCTTC. Translating gives CASSAGGTSGHNEQFF.

This rearrangement joins TRBV28 to TRBJ1-5; perhaps TRBD1 as D (6 bases). The CDR3 length is 16 residues. Germline assignment: CDR1 MDHEN and CDR2 SYDVKM. V lost 6 bases to trimming and J lost 2 bases, with 17 bases between them. CDR3 in DNA: TGTGCCAGCAGGTCGGACCGGACAGTAGGCAATCAGCCCCAGCATTTT. It is translated as CASRSDRTVGNQPQHF. The whole variable domain, remainder taken from reference TRBV28 and TRBJ1-5, is DVKVTQSSRYLVKRTGEKVFLECVQDMDHENMFWYRQDPGLGLRLIYFSYDVKMKEKGDIPEGYSVSREKKERFSLILESASTNQTSMYLCASRSDRTVGNQPQHFGDGTRLSIL.

This chain joins TRBV10-3 and TRBJ1-1; the D gene is possibly TRBD1 (6 bases). Trimming removed 4 bases at V and 4 bases at J, with 13 bases between. CDR3 size: 14 residues. Germline V CDR1 and CDR2: ENHRY, SYGVKD. Written as DNA, the CDR3 is TGTGCCATCAGTGTTGGGGGGGCCGGCACTGAAGCTTTCTTT. Its protein product is CAISVGGAGTEAFF.

This chain uses TRBV24-1 with TRBJ1-5; D gene ambiguous. CDR3 length: 16 residues. The germline CDR1 and CDR2 sequences are KGHDR and SFDVKD. V lost 3 bases and J 0 bases, leaving 11 bases between the germline ends. CDR3 DNA: TGTGCCACCAGTGATGCACAGTCGTATAGCAATCAGCCCCAGCATTTT. Amino acid sequence: CATSDAQSYSNQPQHF.

CDR3 DNA sequence: TGTGCCAGCAGTTCGACAGCGAACACTGAAGCTTTCTTT. Translating gives CASSSTANTEAFF. The V call is TRBV6-5, the J call TRBJ1-1; the D gene is possibly TRBD1 (5 bases). The CDR3 contains 13 residues. The V end was cut by 4 bases, the J end by 1 base, with 7 bases between. Per the germline V gene, CDR1 is MNHEY and CDR2 is SVGAGI.

This clone has a single count. The V gene is TRBV28, the J gene TRBJ1-2; 7 positions match TRBD1. Germline CDR1 MDHEN, CDR2 SYDVKM. The CDR3 is made up of 15 amino acids. V lost 2 bases and J lost 0; bases outside the gene matches: 3. CDR3 amino acids: CASSLTGDPNYGYTF. The CDR3, as DNA: TGTGCCAGCAGTTTAACAGGGGACCCTAACTATGGCTACACCTTC.

The chain joins TRBV2 to TRBJ2-7; TRBD1 might be the D (6 bases). This CDR3 comprises 15 residues. The germline CDR1 and CDR2 sequences are SNHLY and FYNNEI. V lost 3 bases and J lost 2, with 14 bases in between. The CDR3 DNA is TGTGCCAGCAGTGAGGGGTCCAGGGACACCTACGAGCAGTACTTC. Translation: CASSEGSRDTYEQYF.

V usage is TRBV7-3 and J usage is TRBJ1-1; a weak D match, TRBD1 (5 bases). The CDR3 has 14 amino acids. The V and J ends lost 5 bases and 4 bases respectively, with 14 bases between them. Germline CDR1 and CDR2: SGHTA and FQGTGA. CDR3 sequence (DNA): TGTGCCAGCAGCCCATCCCGGGGGTCCACTGAAGCTTTCTTT. This sequence encodes CASSPSRGSTEAFF.

V and J are TRBV30 and TRBJ2-7; 15 nucleotides align to TRBD2. This CDR3 has 15 residues. Losses at the gene ends were 1 base for V and 7 bases for J; bases not matched to a gene: 5. Germline V CDR1 and CDR2: GTSNPN, SVGIG (reference sequence). The CDR3 bases are TGTGCCTGGAGTGGTGGACTAGCGGGAGGGCGGGAGCAGTACTTC. This gives the protein CAWSGGLAGGREQYF. Supplemented by reference TRBV30 and TRBJ2-7, the full variable domain reads SQTIHQWPATLVQPVGSPLSLECTVEGTSNPNLYWYRQAAGRGLQLLFYSVGIGQISSEVPQNLSASRPQDRQFILSSKKLLLSDSGFYLCAWSGGLAGGREQYFGPGTRLTVT.

The rearrangement joins TRBV5-5 to TRBJ1-5; 10 bases are a match to TRBD1. CDR3 size: 17 residues. V shed 0 bases, J shed 4 bases, and the junction held 7 bases outside the gene matches. Germline CDR1 and CDR2: SGHKS and YYEKEE (reference sequence). The CDR3 nucleotides are TGTGCCAGCAGCTTGGTCCCTAGGACAGGGGGGAATCAGCCCCAGCATTTT. Encoded protein: CASSLVPRTGGNQPQHF.

In DNA, the CDR3 is TGTGCCAGCAGCGAACAGGGGACTAATGAAAAACTGTTTTTT. It specifies CASSEQGTNEKLFF. The gene calls are TRBV7-9 and TRBJ1-4, with 7 bases that match TRBD1. V was pared by 5 bases and J by 2 bases, with 2 bases of the junction left unmatched. The length of the CDR3 is 14 residues. Per germline, CDR1 SEHNR and CDR2 FQNEAQ (reference sequence).

The gene calls are TRBV2 and TRBJ1-2; TRBD1 might be the D (5 bases). Germline CDR1 SNHLY, CDR2 FYNNEI. CDR3 length equals 14 residues. Trimming pared 5 bases from V and 9 bases from J, leaving 19 bases between. CDR3 sequence reads: CASSLTGARGSYTF. The CDR3, as DNA: TGTGCCAGCAGTTTGACCGGGGCGCGGGGAAGCTACACCTTC.

This chain connects TRBV9 to TRBJ1-3; weak D call: TRBD1 (5 bases). Trimming left V 4 bases short and J 1 base short, with 9 bases between. Germline CDR1 reads SGDLS; CDR2 reads YYNGEE. The CDR3 totals 14 residues. CDR3 coding DNA: TGTGCCAGCAGCCGGGGGAGTTCTGGAAACACCATATATTTT. Encoded protein: CASSRGSSGNTIYF.

The chain carries TRBV19 and TRBJ1-1; D call uncertain. CDR3 size: 15 residues. Per the germline V gene, CDR1 is LNHDA and CDR2 is SQIVND (reference sequence). Trimming removed 1 base at V and 4 bases at J, with 13 bases between. CDR3 residues: CASSIGGISVTEAFF. CDR3 nucleotide sequence: TGTGCCAGTAGTATAGGCGGGATCTCGGTCACTGAAGCTTTCTTT.

The chain combines TRBV18 with TRBJ2-7; 15 nucleotides line up with TRBD2. Germline loops: CDR1 KGHSH, CDR2 LQKENI. The CDR3 spans 16 residues. V trimming: 2 bases; J trimming: 4 bases; junction bases outside the gene matches: 3. The DNA for the CDR3 is TGTGCCAGCTCACCATCCGGACTAGCGGGGGGGTACGAGCAGTACTTC. It is translated as CASSPSGLAGGYEQYF.

The V gene is TRBV7-9, the J gene TRBJ1-3; 8 bases agree with TRBD1. There are 14 residues in the CDR3. Per germline, CDR1 SEHNR and CDR2 FQNEAQ (reference sequence). V trimming: 11 bases; J trimming: 1 base; junction bases outside the gene matches: 7. The CDR3 DNA sequence: TGTGCCGGGGGACAGGCACCTTCTGGAAACACCATATATTTT. This codes for CAGGQAPSGNTIYF.

The V call is TRBV28, the J call TRBJ1-1; the match to TRBD1 covers 7 bases. Germline CDR1 MDHEN, CDR2 SYDVKM. V dropped 5 bases and J dropped 6; count of bases not matched to a gene: 3. The CDR3 runs 12 residues. The CDR3: CASSRQGSEAFF. Here the CDR3 DNA reads TGTGCCAGCAGTCGACAGGGCTCTGAAGCTTTCTTT.

This clone was counted a single time. The chain has TRBV5-1 and TRBJ2-3, with TRBD1 as a possible D gene (5 bases). V lost 5 bases and J lost 0, with 13 bases in between. This CDR3 has 15 residues. Germline values: CDR1 SGHRS, CDR2 YFSETQ. DNA of the CDR3: TGCGCCAGCAGGCTCGGTGGGGCTAGCACAGATACGCAGTATTTT. Translated: CASRLGGASTDTQYF.

The chain links TRBV3-1 (or the pseudogene TRBV3-2) to TRBJ2-1; D unresolved. This CDR3 is 17 amino acids long. Germline CDR1 LGHDT, CDR2 YNNKEL (reference sequence). Trimming removed 0 bases from V and 0 bases from J, with 12 bases in between. CDR3 region: CASSQENGFSSYNEQFF. Written as DNA, the CDR3 is TGTGCCAGCAGCCAAGAAAACGGGTTTAGCTCCTACAATGAGCAGTTCTTC.

V gene TRBV7-9 combines with J gene TRBJ1-2; unclear D gene. The CDR3 consists of 15 residues. V was pared by 3 bases and J by 8 bases, with 19 bases between. CDR1 SEHNR and CDR2 FQNEAQ come from the germline V gene (reference sequence). This CDR3 is CASSLTTDWTRGYTF. The CDR3 DNA sequence: TGTGCCAGCAGCTTGACTACAGATTGGACGCGGGGCTACACCTTC.

The chain has TRBV19 and TRBJ2-7, with 7 bases lining up with TRBD1. The CDR3 consists of 14 residues. CDR1 and CDR2 (germline): LNHDA, SQIVND (reference sequence). Trimming took 5 bases from V and 0 from J; bases not matched to a gene: 4. This CDR3 reads CASSRRTGSYEQYF. CDR3 bases: TGTGCCAGTAGTCGCCGGACAGGCTCCTACGAGCAGTACTTC.

The V gene is TRBV28, the J gene TRBJ1-1; TRBD1 might be the D (6 bases). There are 16 residues in the CDR3. Deletions cut 6 bases from V and 5 bases from J, with 22 bases between. Germline-derived CDR1 and CDR2 are MDHEN and SYDVKM. Written as DNA, the CDR3 is TGTGCCAGCAGGGTCGGTGGGGTGACAGGTTGGACTGAAGCTTTCTTT. It encodes CASRVGGVTGWTEAFF.

The rearrangement uses TRBV21-1 and TRBJ2-7; TRBD1 was called by the table and not checked on the DNA. TRBV21-1 is classified as a pseudogene. CDR3 length: 14 amino acids. The CDR3 DNA reads as TGTGCCAGCAGCAAAAGGGGGCGCGTTTACGAGCAGTACTTC. Translating it yields CASSKRGRVYEQYF.